These 21 T cell receptor beta chains were sequenced from one sample in a study of blood T cell repertoires in COVID-19. TCRdb's table, derived via immunoSEQ multiplex PCR, lists solely in-frame clones and lacks some. The sample contains roughly 170,000 clones, under 90% of which appear only once. The sequencing input was PBMCs or T cells enriched from blood (not recorded which). These receptors originate from a man between 60 and 75 years old who had recovered from COVID-19.

This clone was found a few times. V usage is TRBV27 and J usage is TRBJ1-1, with D possibly being TRBD1 (5 bases). Trimming shortened V by 2 bases and J by 8 bases, and 15 bases separated the two germline ends. Germline CDR1 reads MNHEY; CDR2 reads SMNVEV (reference sequence). The CDR3 contains 14 residues. The CDR3 region has the DNA TGTGCCAGCAGTTTAAACAGGATATTAGGCGAAGCTTTCTTT. Amino acids: CASSLNRILGEAFF.

The V gene is TRBV3-1 (or the pseudogene TRBV3-2), the J gene TRBJ1-1; D is uncertain. There are 13 residues in the CDR3. The ends were cut back, 6 bases at V and 1 base at J, with 9 bases in the middle. Germline CDR1 reads LGHDT; CDR2 reads YNNKEL (reference sequence). The CDR3 spells CASSSTGNTEAFF. CDR3 in DNA: TGTGCCAGCAGTTCGACGGGGAACACTGAAGCTTTCTTT.

The J gene is TRBJ1-6, the V gene TRBV4-1; the match to TRBD1 covers 11 bases. There are 15 residues in the CDR3. Trimming took 0 bases from V and 9 from J; bases not matched to a gene: 1. Germline CDR1 reads MGHRA; CDR2 reads YSYEKL. This chain's CDR3 is CASSQEGTGGSPLHF. The CDR3 DNA follows: TGCGCCAGCAGCCAAGAGGGGACAGGGGGTTCACCCCTCCACTTT.

The chain is built from TRBV30 and TRBJ1-1; 8 bases map to TRBD1. This CDR3 has 14 amino acids. CDR1 GTSNPN and CDR2 SVGIG come from the germline V gene (reference sequence). Trimming took 4 bases from V and 9 from J; bases not matched to a gene: 13. For the CDR3, the DNA is TGTGCCTGGATGGGTGAGGACAGGGAGTTGCAAGCTTTCTTT. Translating gives CAWMGEDRELQAFF.

The chain combines TRBV27 with TRBJ2-7, with D perhaps TRBD1 (5 bases). CDR3 length equals 14 residues. V was cut by 2 bases and J by 4 bases, with 12 bases left in between. CDR1 is MNHEY and CDR2 is SMNVEV in the germline V gene (reference sequence). CDR3 protein: CASSLAVGEYEQYF. The CDR3 DNA follows: TGTGCCAGCAGTTTAGCAGTAGGGGAATACGAGCAGTACTTC.

The gene calls are TRBV6-5 and TRBJ1-4; D ambiguous. The CDR3 is 14 amino acids. V was pared by 11 bases and J by 3 bases, with 16 bases between. CDR1 MNHEY and CDR2 SVGAGI come from the germline V gene. The CDR3 sequence is CAARGLSANEKLFF. CDR3 sequence (DNA): TGTGCCGCTAGAGGTCTGTCGGCTAATGAAAAACTGTTTTTT.

This clone was found once. This chain links TRBV7-8 with TRBJ1-1; weak D call: TRBD1 (5 bases). Germline V CDR1 and CDR2: SGHVS, FQNEAQ. The CDR3 consists of 14 residues. V lost 4 bases, J lost 5 bases, and 14 bases lay in between. The CDR3 loop reads CASSSGGGLTEAFF. The CDR3 coding sequence is TGTGCCAGCAGCTCCGGGGGGGGTCTGACTGAAGCTTTCTTT.

The rearrangement joins TRBV6-5 to TRBJ2-5; a possible D gene is TRBD2 (6 bases). This CDR3 has 14 residues. Trimming pared 7 bases from V and 2 bases from J, leaving 14 bases between. The V gene's germline CDR1 is MNHEY and CDR2 SVGAGI. Written as DNA, the CDR3 is TGTGCCAGCAACTCCGGGAGTCTACAAGAGACCCAGTACTTC. It codes for CASNSGSLQETQYF.

CDR3 loop: CAISESSATQETQYF. The CDR3 DNA is TGTGCCATCAGTGAGTCGTCAGCGACCCAAGAGACCCAGTACTTC. The genes are TRBV10-3 and TRBJ2-5, with unresolved D. The germline gives CDR1 ENHRY, CDR2 SYGVKD. The CDR3 length is 15 residues. The V and J ends lost 0 bases and 1 base respectively, with 9 bases between them.

The chain recombines TRBV18 with TRBJ1-5; D is unresolved. This CDR3 has 16 residues. From germline, CDR1 is KGHSH and CDR2 LQKENI. Trimming shortened V by 2 bases and J by 0 bases, and 11 bases separated the two germline ends. CDR3 coding DNA: TGTGCCAGCTCACCAGATCGAGGGAGTAGCAATCAGCCCCAGCATTTT. Translating it yields CASSPDRGSSNQPQHF.

This chain uses TRBV20-1 with TRBJ1-2; no reliable D call. This CDR3 has 13 amino acids. V was cut by 3 bases and J by 1 base, with 9 bases left in between. Germline V gene sequence: CDR1 DFQATT, CDR2 SNEGSKA (reference sequence). CDR3 in DNA: TGCAGTGCTAGTGTGGAGGGTAACTATGGCTACACCTTC. Translation gives CSASVEGNYGYTF.

The rearrangement links TRBV28 to TRBJ1-1, with 9 bases lining up with TRBD1. The CDR3 extends over 16 amino acids. Germline V gene sequence: CDR1 MDHEN, CDR2 SYDVKM. Trimming took 4 bases from V and 10 from J; bases not matched to a gene: 16. The CDR3 DNA is TGTGCCAGCAGTTCTCCCCCCACGGGACAGGGTAGAGGAGCTTTCTTT. Amino acid sequence: CASSSPPTGQGRGAFF.

J is TRBJ2-1 and V is TRBV5-4, with D possibly matching TRBD2 (6 bases). The CDR3 consists of 15 residues. Per the germline V gene, CDR1 is SGHNT and CDR2 is YYREEE (reference sequence). V was pared by 3 bases and J by 4 bases, with 14 bases between. The CDR3 protein is CASSSGTLIYNEQFF. CDR3 nucleotide sequence: TGTGCCAGCAGCTCTGGGACTTTAATATACAATGAGCAGTTCTTC.

The chain couples TRBV27 to TRBJ2-2, with 7 positions matching TRBD1. The trim removed 5 bases at V and 6 bases at J, leaving 6 bases unmatched. This CDR3 region has 14 residues. Germline CDR1 reads MNHEY; CDR2 reads SMNVEV (reference sequence). Here the CDR3 DNA reads TGTGCCAGCAGTCCACAGGGGATCGCCGGGGAGCTGTTTTTT. Translated: CASSPQGIAGELFF.

The V gene is TRBV7-2, the J gene TRBJ2-5; no definite D call. The CDR3 is 13 residues long. Germline assignment: CDR1 SGHTA and CDR2 FQGNSA. V lost 1 base and J 5 bases, leaving 8 bases between the germline ends. CDR3 in amino acids: CASSLGLWETQYF. The CDR3 DNA reads as TGTGCCAGCAGCTTAGGACTTTGGGAGACCCAGTACTTC.

The genes are TRBV10-3 and TRBJ1-2, with TRBD1 matching 7 bases. Trimming took 6 bases from V and 0 from J; bases not matched to a gene: 4. Germline values: CDR1 ENHRY, CDR2 SYGVKD. This CDR3 spans 14 amino acids. The CDR3 DNA is TGTGCCATCAGCGAGGGACAGACTAACTATGGCTACACCTTC. Translated: CAISEGQTNYGYTF.

The rearrangement links TRBV19 to TRBJ2-2; D may be TRBD2 (5 bases). CDR1 is LNHDA and CDR2 is SQIVND in the germline V gene (reference sequence). V was pared by 1 base and J by 4 bases, with 7 bases between. This CDR3 has 14 amino acids. The CDR3 region has the DNA TGTGCCAGTAGTATAGCGGGGAGCACCGGGGAGCTGTTTTTT. This gives the protein CASSIAGSTGELFF.

This clone was observed a few times. The rearrangement uses TRBV28 and TRBJ2-1, with a possible D match to TRBD2 (5 bases). Trimming took off 3 bases at V and 0 bases at J, with 9 bases between the two ends. Germline assignment: CDR1 MDHEN and CDR2 SYDVKM. The CDR3 totals 15 residues. CDR3 in DNA: TGTGCCAGCAGTTTCGGAGCGGTCTCCTACAATGAGCAGTTCTTC. This sequence encodes CASSFGAVSYNEQFF.

The rearrangement uses TRBV28 and TRBJ2-1; 8 bases fit TRBD1. Germline values: CDR1 MDHEN, CDR2 SYDVKM. Unmatched junction bases numbered 7, after V lost 7 bases and J lost 2 bases. This CDR3 comprises 15 residues. The CDR3 is CASITTGGPYNEQFF. Here the CDR3 DNA reads TGTGCCAGCATAACTACAGGGGGGCCCTACAATGAGCAGTTCTTC. The whole variable domain, filled in from reference TRBV28 and TRBJ2-1, reads DVKVTQSSRYLVKRTGEKVFLECVQDMDHENMFWYRQDPGLGLRLIYFSYDVKMKEKGDIPEGYSVSREKKERFSLILESASTNQTSMYLCASITTGGPYNEQFFGPGTRLTVL.

V and J are TRBV7-9 and TRBJ2-3; TRBD1 is a possible D gene (5 bases). Trimming stripped 1 base from V and 4 bases from J, with 12 bases between. The CDR3 runs to 15 residues. Germline CDR1 SEHNR, CDR2 FQNEAQ (reference sequence). This CDR3 reads CASSLGAGPPDTQYF. In nucleotides, the CDR3 is TGTGCCAGCAGCTTAGGTGCAGGGCCCCCAGATACGCAGTATTTT. Full variable domain (remainder filled in from reference TRBV7-9 and TRBJ2-3): DTGVSQNPRHKITKRGQNVTFRCDPISEHNRLYWYRQTLGQGPEFLTYFQNEAQLEKSRLLSDRFSAERPKGSFSTLEIQRTEQGDSAMYLCASSLGAGPPDTQYFGPGTRLTVL.

CDR3 coding DNA: TGTGCCTGGAGTGTAGGGACAAATTCACCCCTCCACTTT. Its protein is CAWSVGTNSPLHF. The gene calls are TRBV30 and TRBJ1-6, with D perhaps TRBD1 (6 bases). V was trimmed by 0 bases and J by 7 bases, leaving 7 bases between them. CDR1 and CDR2 from the germline V gene are GTSNPN and SVGIG (reference sequence). The length of the CDR3 is 13 residues.